This entry features one T cell receptor beta chain sequence. Its antigen remains unidentified. The data are from a study of OX40 agonist ivuxolimab in advanced cancers. Study as a whole: The patients' treatment was ivuxolimab, an agonistic anti-OX40 (CD134) antibody. The study enrolled dose-escalation patients with hepatocellular carcinoma, melanoma, renal cell or head and neck cancer.

The method was immunoSEQ multiplex PCR; TCRdb's version includes in-frame clones alone and lacks a portion of them. The table includes about 42,000 clones, 86% detected once. J was trimmed by 0 bases and V by 6 bases; bases with no gene match: 7. This CDR3 contains 16 residues. Per the germline V gene, CDR1 is SNHLY and CDR2 is FYNNEI. Broader study findings: Expansion of clones was among the lowest in partial responders at 0.1-3.0 mg/kg. Researchers did not determine the expanded peripheral T cells' antigen specificity.

The TCR originated in an adult with an advanced solid tumor such as melanoma, head and neck, liver or kidney cancer. This chain uses TRBV2 with TRBJ1-5, with 8 nucleotides matching TRBD1. Sequences were derived from CD4+ or CD8+ T cells sorted from blood, sampled in a trial of the OX40 agonist ivuxolimab. DNA for the CDR3: TGTGCCAGCAGAACCGCCGACAGGGGTAGCAATCAGCCCCAGCATTTT. This gives the protein CASRTADRGSNQPQHF.